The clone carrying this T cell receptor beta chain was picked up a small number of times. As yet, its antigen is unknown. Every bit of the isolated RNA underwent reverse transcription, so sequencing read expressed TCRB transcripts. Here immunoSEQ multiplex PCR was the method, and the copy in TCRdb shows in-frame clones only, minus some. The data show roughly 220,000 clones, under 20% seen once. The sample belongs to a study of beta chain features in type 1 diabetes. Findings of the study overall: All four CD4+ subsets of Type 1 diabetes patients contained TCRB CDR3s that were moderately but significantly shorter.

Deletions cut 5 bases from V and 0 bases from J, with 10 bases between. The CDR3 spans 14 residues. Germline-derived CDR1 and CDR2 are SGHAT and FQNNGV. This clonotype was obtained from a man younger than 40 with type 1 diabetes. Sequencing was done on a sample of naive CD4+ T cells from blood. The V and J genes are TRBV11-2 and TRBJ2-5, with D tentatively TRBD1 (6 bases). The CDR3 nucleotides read TGTGCCAGCAGCCTGAGGACAGACCAAGAGACCCAGTACTTC. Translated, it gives CASSLRTDQETQYF.